Following are 12 T cell receptor beta chains from one sample sequenced in a study of T cell repertoires in cytomegalovirus infection (dated 2019 in TCRdb). Their recognized antigens are unknown. TCRdb names Illumina HiSeq 1500 as the instrument used. TCRdb took the public reads, trimmed them with fastp at Q25, ran MiXCR for clone calling and kept in-frame beta chains. One record per CDR3 amino acid sequence lists the most common genes and DNA. This sample holds some 500,000 distinct CDR3 sequences; roughly a third were observed only once. Of the sample, 17% falls within the top ten clones. The treatment or condition label for this specimen denotes: in vitro stimulation with specific CMV peptide epitopes to enrich CMV-specific T cells. The sample here was cultured PBMCs, taken from culture after CMV antigen stimulation. All receptors come from a human donor in good health (CMV status not recorded). Some clones in this sample may be carry-over from other donors' samples.

The CDR3 loop reads CASSLQLAGVYNEQFF. For the CDR3, the DNA is TGTGCCAGCAGTTTACAACTAGCGGGAGTCTACAATGAGCAGTTCTTC. The rearrangement links TRBV12-3 or TRBV12-4 to TRBJ2-1, with 11 positions matching TRBD2. This CDR3 is built from 16 residues. With 2 bases clipped from V and 3 bases from J, the junction kept 3 bases outside the gene matches.

The CDR3 nucleotides are TGTGCCAGCAGCCCGGGGACTGGCAAACACACCGGGGAGCTGTTTTTT. Translating gives CASSPGTGKHTGELFF. The J gene is TRBJ2-2, the V gene TRBV7-6; possibly TRBD2 for D (6 bases). This CDR3 contains 16 residues. In germline, CDR1 is SGHVS, CDR2 FNYEAQ. Trimming stripped 5 bases from V and 3 bases from J, with 16 bases between.

This chain links TRBV20-1 with TRBJ1-3, with 12 bases lining up with TRBD1. Germline-derived CDR1 and CDR2 are DFQATT and SNEGSKA (reference sequence). The V segment lost 0 bases and the J segment 4 bases; nucleotides outside the gene matches: 10. This CDR3 is 18 amino acids long. CDR3 nucleotide sequence: TGCAGTGCTAGAGATCCGGGACAGGGGGCGCGTGTCGGAAACACCATATATTTT. Its protein product is CSARDPGQGARVGNTIYF.

This clonotype was counted a few times. The CDR3 protein is CASSPEGTGSGEQYF. The CDR3, as DNA: TGTGCCAGCAGTCCCGAGGGGACAGGGTCGGGAGAGCAGTACTTC. V gene TRBV28 combines with J gene TRBJ2-7; 9 bases map to TRBD1. The CDR3 spans 15 residues. The germline V gene encodes CDR1 MDHEN and CDR2 SYDVKM. The trim removed 5 bases at V and 7 bases at J, leaving 12 bases unmatched. The full variable domain, with the rest looked up from reference TRBV28 and TRBJ2-7, is DVKVTQSSRYLVKRTGEKVFLECVQDMDHENMFWYRQDPGLGLRLIYFSYDVKMKEKGDIPEGYSVSREKKERFSLILESASTNQTSMYLCASSPEGTGSGEQYFGPGTRLTVT.

The chain couples TRBV12-3 or TRBV12-4 to TRBJ1-5; weak D call: TRBD1 (6 bases). The V and J ends lost 3 bases and 6 bases respectively, with 12 bases between them. This CDR3 spans 14 amino acids. The DNA of the CDR3 is TGTGCCAGCAGTTTGAACAGGGTGCTTCAGCCCCAGCATTTT. It yields the protein CASSLNRVLQPQHF.

The chain links TRBV7-8 to TRBJ1-2, with D maybe TRBD1 (6 bases). The CDR3 totals 15 residues. V was pared by 0 bases and J by 5 bases, with 13 bases between. Germline CDR1 and CDR2: SGHVS and FQNEAQ. CDR3: CASSLASGGAYGYTF. CDR3 DNA: TGTGCCAGCAGCTTAGCGTCGGGGGGCGCTTATGGCTACACCTTC. Combining the CDR3 with reference TRBV7-8 and TRBJ1-2 gives the whole variable domain GAGVSQSPRYKVAKRGQDVALRCDPISGHVSLFWYQQALGQGPEFLTYFQNEAQLDKSGLPSDRFFAERPEGSVSTLKIQRTQQEDSAVYLCASSLASGGAYGYTFGSGTRLTVV.

Only a few counts were recorded for this clonotype. The DNA for the CDR3 is TGTGCCAGCAGCTCCCTCCCCTTACTAGCACATGAGCAGTTCTTC. Protein product: CASSSLPLLAHEQFF. The chain couples TRBV7-2 to TRBJ2-1; D may be TRBD2 (6 bases). Trimming took 4 bases from V and 8 from J, leaving 18 bases between them. CDR1 is SGHTA, CDR2 FQGNSA, per germline. The CDR3 contains 15 residues.

This clonotype was recorded once. V usage is TRBV2 and J usage is TRBJ2-3; 9 bases are shared with TRBD2. After removal of 4 bases from V and 4 bases from J, the junction contained 3 bases not matched to a gene. The CDR3 runs 14 residues. Germline V lookup: CDR1 SNHLY, CDR2 FYNNEI. The CDR3 region is CASSVSGSSDTQYF. CDR3 sequence (DNA): TGTGCCAGCAGTGTTAGCGGGAGCTCAGATACGCAGTATTTT.

CDR3 loop: CASSGGGTQPQHF. For the CDR3, the DNA is TGTGCCAGCAGTGGGGGGGGGACCCAGCCCCAGCATTTT. The V and J genes are TRBV28 and TRBJ1-5; tentatively, D is TRBD1 (5 bases). The CDR3 length is 13 residues. CDR1 MDHEN and CDR2 SYDVKM come from the germline V gene. V lost 5 bases to trimming and J lost 7 bases, with 12 bases between them.

The V gene is TRBV11-3, the J gene TRBJ1-1; the D is unclear. Germline assignment: CDR1 SGHNT and CDR2 YENEEA. CDR3 length equals 10 residues. The ends were cut back, 9 bases at V and 11 bases at J, with 13 bases in the middle. The CDR3 region is CARRESEAFF. The CDR3 DNA sequence: TGTGCCAGAAGGGAATCGGAGGCTTTCTTT.

In its sample, this clonotype was seen many times. J is TRBJ2-7 and V is TRBV7-2; 8 bases are a match to TRBD2. The CDR3 has 16 amino acids. V lost 2 bases, J lost 2 bases, and 8 bases stayed unmatched. From germline, CDR1 is SGHTA and CDR2 FQGNSA. Here the CDR3 reads CASSLTFTSGPYEQYF. The CDR3 DNA follows: TGTGCCAGCAGCTTAACCTTCACTAGCGGCCCCTACGAGCAGTACTTC.

This chain links TRBV18 with TRBJ2-3; the match to TRBD2 covers 10 bases. V shed 1 base and J 5 bases; nucleotides not matched to a gene: 9. Germline V lookup: CDR1 KGHSH, CDR2 LQKENI. The CDR3 runs to 17 residues. CDR3 residues: CASSPLSSSGRLDTQYF. The DNA for the CDR3 is TGTGCCAGCTCACCACTCTCTTCTAGCGGGAGATTAGATACGCAGTATTTT.